The rows below give T cell receptor beta chains drawn from one sample of a study of identifying expanded T cells in peripheral blood. Sequencing used immunoSEQ multiplex PCR; TCRdb keeps in-frame clones, though not all of them. The sample includes 80,000 to 95,000 clones, approximately 89% of them seen just once. Sequenced material: blood. The receptors come from a person aged 18-69 years in good health. CDR3s include the opening cysteine and the closing phenylalanine or tryptophan. The D gene is left open where the match is weak. Size is omitted from some rows. Given values are once, few, many or a class for expanded clones.

j_call: TRBJ2-1; clone_size: once; cdr3_length: 16; d_call: TRBD1; v_call: TRBV10-3; cdr3_nt: TGTGCCATCAGTGGGGCCGGGACAGGGGTTGGGAATGAGCAGTTCTTC; cdr3_aa: CAISGAGTGVGNEQFF
j_call: TRBJ2-2; clone_size: -; cdr3_length: 13; d_call: -; v_call: TRBV7-9; cdr3_nt: TGTGCCAGCGGAGGCCCGAACACCGGGGAGCTGTTTTTT; cdr3_aa: CASGGPNTGELFF
j_call: TRBJ1-1; clone_size: -; cdr3_length: 14; d_call: -; v_call: TRBV19; cdr3_nt: TGTGCCAGTAGTATCAAGGCGATCAACACTGAAGCTTTCTTT; cdr3_aa: CASSIKAINTEAFF
j_call: TRBJ1-6; clone_size: -; cdr3_length: 14; d_call: -; v_call: TRBV29-1; cdr3_nt: TGCAGCGCCCGTAAGGGGGACAAAGATTCACCCCTCCACTTT; cdr3_aa: CSARKGDKDSPLHF
j_call: TRBJ2-1; clone_size: -; cdr3_length: 15; d_call: TRBD2; v_call: TRBV7-9; cdr3_nt: TGTGCCAGCAGCTTAAAAAGCGGGAGGGCCAATGAGCAGTTCTTC; cdr3_aa: CASSLKSGRANEQFF
j_call: TRBJ2-7; clone_size: -; cdr3_length: 14; d_call: TRBD1; v_call: TRBV5-6; cdr3_nt: TGTGCCAGCAGCTTTGGGACAGGGTTCTACGAGCAGTACTTC; cdr3_aa: CASSFGTGFYEQYF
j_call: TRBJ2-2; clone_size: -; cdr3_length: 15; d_call: -; v_call: TRBV18; cdr3_nt: TGTGCCAGCTCACCATACAGGGAGAACACCGGGGAGCTGTTTTTT; cdr3_aa: CASSPYRENTGELFF
j_call: TRBJ2-1; clone_size: few; cdr3_length: 13; d_call: TRBD2; v_call: TRBV29-1; cdr3_nt: TGCAGCGTTCGAGTAGCGGGGTACAATGAGCAGTTCTTC; cdr3_aa: CSVRVAGYNEQFF
j_call: TRBJ2-1; clone_size: -; cdr3_length: 11; d_call: -; v_call: TRBV20-1; cdr3_nt: TGCAGTGTCGTATTATCGGCGGAGCAGTTCTTC; cdr3_aa: CSVVLSAEQFF
j_call: TRBJ1-5; clone_size: -; cdr3_length: 13; d_call: -; v_call: TRBV5-1; cdr3_nt: TGCGCCAGCAGCGGGTTTAGCAATCAGCCCCAGCATTTT; cdr3_aa: CASSGFSNQPQHF
j_call: TRBJ2-7; clone_size: -; cdr3_length: 14; d_call: -; v_call: TRBV6-5; cdr3_nt: TGTGCCAGCAGTGAAAACTGGCAGGGCAACGAGCAGTACTTC; cdr3_aa: CASSENWQGNEQYF
j_call: TRBJ2-1; clone_size: -; cdr3_length: 15; d_call: -; v_call: TRBV6-1; cdr3_nt: TGTGCCAGCAGTGAAAACCTCGGAAGAGGCAATGAGCAGTTCTTC; cdr3_aa: CASSENLGRGNEQFF
j_call: TRBJ2-3; clone_size: -; cdr3_length: 14; d_call: -; v_call: TRBV6-4; cdr3_nt: TGTGCCAGCAGTGCCGGGACTAGCACAGATACGCAGTATTTT; cdr3_aa: CASSAGTSTDTQYF
j_call: TRBJ2-1; clone_size: -; cdr3_length: 15; d_call: TRBD2; v_call: TRBV7-3; cdr3_nt: TGTGCCAGCAGCTTAGGGCTAGCGGGGGGTACTGAGCAGTTCTTC; cdr3_aa: CASSLGLAGGTEQFF
j_call: TRBJ2-7; clone_size: -; cdr3_length: 14; d_call: -; v_call: TRBV5-6; cdr3_nt: TGTGCCAGTAATAAATTATCGGGTCTAATCGAGCAGTACTTC; cdr3_aa: CASNKLSGLIEQYF
j_call: TRBJ1-1; clone_size: -; cdr3_length: 15; d_call: -; v_call: TRBV14; cdr3_nt: TGTGCCAGCAGCCAACTGGGTCTTCGGGACACTGAAGCTTTCTTT; cdr3_aa: CASSQLGLRDTEAFF
j_call: TRBJ1-1; clone_size: -; cdr3_length: 15; d_call: -; v_call: TRBV18; cdr3_nt: TGTGCCAGCTCACCACCTCGCGGTGAGGGCACTGAAGCTTTCTTT; cdr3_aa: CASSPPRGEGTEAFF
j_call: TRBJ1-1; clone_size: few; cdr3_length: 14; d_call: TRBD1; v_call: TRBV7-3; cdr3_nt: TGTGCCAGCAGCCCACAGGGGGGGAACACTGAAGCTTTCTTT; cdr3_aa: CASSPQGGNTEAFF
j_call: TRBJ2-2; clone_size: -; cdr3_length: 15; d_call: TRBD2; v_call: TRBV5-1; cdr3_nt: TGCGCCAGCAGCTTGATAGCGGGAGAGACCGGGGAGCTGTTTTTT; cdr3_aa: CASSLIAGETGELFF
j_call: TRBJ2-1; clone_size: -; cdr3_length: 16; d_call: -; v_call: TRBV7-9; cdr3_nt: TGTGCCAGCAGCCCAGAGGGGGGCTATACCTACAATGAGCAGTTCTTC; cdr3_aa: CASSPEGGYTYNEQFF
j_call: TRBJ1-3; clone_size: -; cdr3_length: 17; d_call: -; v_call: TRBV30; cdr3_nt: TGTGCCTGGATTCCCATTCCCGGCGGCAGCTCTGGAAACACCATATATTTT; cdr3_aa: CAWIPIPGGSSGNTIYF
j_call: TRBJ1-5; clone_size: -; cdr3_length: 13; d_call: -; v_call: TRBV28; cdr3_nt: TGTGCCAGCAGTTTAATGAGTAATCAGCCCCAGCATTTT; cdr3_aa: CASSLMSNQPQHF
j_call: TRBJ2-1; clone_size: -; cdr3_length: 14; d_call: -; v_call: TRBV27; cdr3_nt: TGTGCCAGCATGTCCTTGAGCTCCTACAATGAGCAGTTCTTC; cdr3_aa: CASMSLSSYNEQFF
j_call: TRBJ2-5; clone_size: -; cdr3_length: 15; d_call: TRBD1; v_call: TRBV7-3; cdr3_nt: TGTGCCAGCGCATCCGGGACAGGGTACCAAGAGACCCAGTACTTC; cdr3_aa: CASASGTGYQETQYF
j_call: TRBJ2-5; clone_size: once; cdr3_length: 15; d_call: -; v_call: TRBV5-4; cdr3_nt: TGTGCCAGCAGCTTGGAAGTCAGGGGACGAGAGACCCAGTACTTC; cdr3_aa: CASSLEVRGRETQYF
j_call: TRBJ2-1; clone_size: -; cdr3_length: 17; d_call: -; v_call: TRBV9; cdr3_nt: TGTGCCAGCAGCGTACTGCCCCTAGCAGGGCGCTACAATGAGCAGTTCTTC; cdr3_aa: CASSVLPLAGRYNEQFF
j_call: TRBJ2-1; clone_size: -; cdr3_length: 16; d_call: TRBD2; v_call: TRBV11-3; cdr3_nt: TGTGCCAGCAGCTCTGCGGCCACTAGCGGGGCCAATGAGCAGTTCTTC; cdr3_aa: CASSSAATSGANEQFF